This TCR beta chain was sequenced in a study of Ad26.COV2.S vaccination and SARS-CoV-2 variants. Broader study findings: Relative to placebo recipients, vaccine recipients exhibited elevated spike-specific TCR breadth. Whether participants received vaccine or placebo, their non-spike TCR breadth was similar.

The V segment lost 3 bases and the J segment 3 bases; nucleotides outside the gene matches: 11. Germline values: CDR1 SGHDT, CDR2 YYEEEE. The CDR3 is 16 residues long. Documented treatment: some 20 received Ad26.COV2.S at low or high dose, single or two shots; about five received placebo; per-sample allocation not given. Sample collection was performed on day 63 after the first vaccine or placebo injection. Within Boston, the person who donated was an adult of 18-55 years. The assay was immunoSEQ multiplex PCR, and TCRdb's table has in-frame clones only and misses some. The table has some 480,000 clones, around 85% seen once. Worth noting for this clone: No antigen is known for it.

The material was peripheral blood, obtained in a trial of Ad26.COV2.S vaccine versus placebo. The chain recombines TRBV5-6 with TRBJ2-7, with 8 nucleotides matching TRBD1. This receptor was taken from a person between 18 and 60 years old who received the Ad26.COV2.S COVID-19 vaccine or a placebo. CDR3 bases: TGTGCCAGCAGCTATCCCCGGACAGGGATTGGCTACGAGCAGTACTTC. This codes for CASSYPRTGIGYEQYF.